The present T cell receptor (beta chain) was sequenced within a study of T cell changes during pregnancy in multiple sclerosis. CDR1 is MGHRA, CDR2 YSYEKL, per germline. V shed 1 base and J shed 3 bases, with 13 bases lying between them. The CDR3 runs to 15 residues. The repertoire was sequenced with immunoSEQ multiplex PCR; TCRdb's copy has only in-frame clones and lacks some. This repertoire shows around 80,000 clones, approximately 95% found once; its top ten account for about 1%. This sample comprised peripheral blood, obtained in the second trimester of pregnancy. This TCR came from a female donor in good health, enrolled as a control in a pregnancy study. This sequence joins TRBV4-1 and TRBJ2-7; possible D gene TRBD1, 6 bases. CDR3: CASSQATGTDYEQYF. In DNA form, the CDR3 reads TGCGCCAGCAGCCAAGCCACAGGGACCGACTACGAGCAGTACTTC.